This TCR beta chain was recorded in a study of T-cell reconstitution after alpha-beta-depleted transplantation in children. The CDR3 contains 17 residues. Germline V lookup: CDR1 MNHEY, CDR2 SVGAGI. Trimming shortened V by 2 bases and J by 1 base, and 17 bases separated the two germline ends. Preparation of the TCRbeta library was carried out with unique molecular identifiers. Using its own MiXCR run on the PCR reads, TCRdb lists one record per CDR3 protein. The data hold around 340,000 distinct CDR3 sequences, with about an eighth observed a single time. The receptor was isolated from a human donor who donated a stem cell graft to a child with Fanconi anemia. The V call is TRBV6-5, the J call TRBJ1-1; D remains unclear. The sequencing here drew on PBMCs, taken from the stem cell graft. CDR3 in DNA: TGTGCCAGCAGTTACCAGCCAGGCCCGATAGAGAACACTGAAGCTTTCTTT. This codes for CASSYQPGPIENTEAFF.